The clone carrying this T cell receptor beta chain was picked up one time. Germline V gene data show CDR1 as SGHTA and CDR2 as FQGNSA. V lost 5 bases and J lost 4; bases outside the gene matches: 6. The CDR3 has 17 residues. This record belongs to a study of blood T cell repertoires in COVID-19. Study details: Samples of COVID-19 (acute and convalescent) were obtained from the United States, Italy and Spain.

Measured with immunoSEQ multiplex PCR; TCRdb has only the in-frame clones, and not every one. The sample holds about 55,000 clones, approximately 92% seen once. The receptor was isolated from a human donor with active COVID-19. The donor label of this sample is uncertain. Source material: peripheral blood. The gene calls are TRBV7-2 and TRBJ2-2; 14 nucleotides align to TRBD2. The DNA of the CDR3 is TGTGCCAGCAGCCTCGGACTAGCGGGGGGTGTCACCGGGGAGCTGTTTTTT. It translates to CASSLGLAGGVTGELFF. Looking up the rest from reference TRBV7-2 and TRBJ2-2 gives the full variable domain: GAGVSQSPSNKVTEKGKDVELRCDPISGHTALYWYRQSLGQGLEFLIYFQGNSAPDKSGLPSDRFSAERTGGSVSTLTIQRTQQEDSAVYLCASSLGLAGGVTGELFFGEGSRLTVL.